This is a list of T cell receptor beta chains from one sample in a study of CD8 T cells in Susac syndrome. TCRdb called the immunoSEQ multiplex PCR reads again in MiXCR, with one record for every CDR3 protein. The data show around 270,000 distinct CDR3 sequences, about nine tenths seen once. The specimen sequenced was CD8+ T cells from PBMCs. Receptors originate from a human donor with multiple sclerosis. Each CDR3 is given with its conserved first and last residue. Fields, in order: CDR3 length, V gene, J gene, CDR3 protein.

16	TRBV7-3	TRBJ2-3	CASSLTVGVGTDTQYF
17	TRBV19	TRBJ2-1	CASSYTGGANSYNEQFF
12	TRBV6-2/TRBV6-3	TRBJ2-7	CASSYPGYEQYF
15	TRBV2	TRBJ1-1	CASIMRGSGSTEAFF
13	TRBV2	TRBJ1-1	CASLHPLGTEAFF
12	TRBV15	TRBJ1-1	CATSPRNTESFF
17	TRBV28	TRBJ2-7	CASSSQTRWLSSYEQYF
15	TRBV5-4	TRBJ1-2	CASGPYGGGADGYTF
14	TRBV7-9	TRBJ2-1	CASSGSLGDNEQFF
14	TRBV28	TRBJ2-7	CASRTSGTSYEQYF
16	TRBV5-4	TRBJ2-1	CASSFLGTSGFNEQFF
14	TRBV4-2	TRBJ2-7	CASSQYGGAYEQYF
15	TRBV19	TRBJ1-5	CASSMGTASNQPQHF
16	TRBV4-1	TRBJ2-3	CASSPVQGSRTDTQYF
14	TRBV6-5	TRBJ2-1	CASSYWQGTNEQFF
15	TRBV29-1	TRBJ2-5	CSVEDLHTGEETQYF
14	TRBV12-3/TRBV12-4	TRBJ2-5	CASSLSPPEETQYF
13	TRBV20-1	TRBJ2-7	CSAVGGDLYEQYF
14	TRBV19	TRBJ2-7	CAVGEIGGAYEQYF
15	TRBV7-9	TRBJ1-6	CASSPRTGEKTPLHF
12	TRBV7-9	TRBJ2-3	CASLSVEDTQYF
19	TRBV7-8	TRBJ2-3	CASSTPRTGATLSTDTQYF
15	TRBV27	TRBJ2-2	CASSSLQGNTGELFF
14	TRBV29-1	TRBJ1-1	CSGGDRNLNTEAFF
18	TRBV7-2	TRBJ2-7	CASSLADSGGAGFYEQYF
16	TRBV7-9	TRBJ2-7	CASSTGQGLSSYEQYF
15	TRBV4-2	TRBJ2-1	CASSPIQGVYNEQFF
14	TRBV29-1	TRBJ1-2	CSVDWTGIDYGYTF
13	TRBV6-2/TRBV6-3	TRBJ2-7	CASSYRQGYEQYF
14	TRBV6-2/TRBV6-3	TRBJ2-7	CASSNPGQGNEQYF